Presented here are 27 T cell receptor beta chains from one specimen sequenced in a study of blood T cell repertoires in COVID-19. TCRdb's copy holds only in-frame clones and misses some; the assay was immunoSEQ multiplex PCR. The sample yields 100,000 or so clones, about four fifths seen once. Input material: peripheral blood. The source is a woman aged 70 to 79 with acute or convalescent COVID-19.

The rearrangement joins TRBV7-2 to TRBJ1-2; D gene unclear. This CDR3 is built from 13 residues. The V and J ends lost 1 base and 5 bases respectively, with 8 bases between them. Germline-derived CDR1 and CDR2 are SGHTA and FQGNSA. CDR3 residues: CASSLDGMYGYTF. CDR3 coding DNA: TGTGCCAGCAGCTTAGACGGGATGTATGGCTACACCTTC.

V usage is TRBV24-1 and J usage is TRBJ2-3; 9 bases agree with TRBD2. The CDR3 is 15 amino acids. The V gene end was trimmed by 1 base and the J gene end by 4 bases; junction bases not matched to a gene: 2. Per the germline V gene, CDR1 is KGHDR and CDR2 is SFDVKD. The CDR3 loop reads CATSDFGGRADTQYF. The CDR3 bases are TGTGCCACCAGTGATTTTGGCGGGAGGGCAGATACGCAGTATTTT.

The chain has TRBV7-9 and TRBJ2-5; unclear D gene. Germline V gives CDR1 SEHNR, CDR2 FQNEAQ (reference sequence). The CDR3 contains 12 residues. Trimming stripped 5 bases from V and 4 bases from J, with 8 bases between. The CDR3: CASSPNLETQYF. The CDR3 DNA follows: TGTGCCAGCAGCCCTAATCTAGAGACCCAGTACTTC.

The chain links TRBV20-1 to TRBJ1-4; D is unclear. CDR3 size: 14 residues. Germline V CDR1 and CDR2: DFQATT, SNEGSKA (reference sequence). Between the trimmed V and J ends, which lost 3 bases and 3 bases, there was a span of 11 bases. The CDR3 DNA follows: TGCAGTGCTAGTCGGGGAATTCCTAATGAAAAACTGTTTTTT. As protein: CSASRGIPNEKLFF.

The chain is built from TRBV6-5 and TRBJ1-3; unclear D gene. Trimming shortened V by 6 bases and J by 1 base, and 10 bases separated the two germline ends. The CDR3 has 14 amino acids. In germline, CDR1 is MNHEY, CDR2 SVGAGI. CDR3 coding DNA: TGTGCCAGCAGCCTCGGGGTGTCTGGAAACACCATATATTTT. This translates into CASSLGVSGNTIYF.

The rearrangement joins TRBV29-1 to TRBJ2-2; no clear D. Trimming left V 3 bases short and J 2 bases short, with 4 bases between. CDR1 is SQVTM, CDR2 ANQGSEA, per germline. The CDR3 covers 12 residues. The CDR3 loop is CSVDQNTGELFF. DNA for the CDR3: TGCAGCGTTGACCAAAACACCGGGGAGCTGTTTTTT.

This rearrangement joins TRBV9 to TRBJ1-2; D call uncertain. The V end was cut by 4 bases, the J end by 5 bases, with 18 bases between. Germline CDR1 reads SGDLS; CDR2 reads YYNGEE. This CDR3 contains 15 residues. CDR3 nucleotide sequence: TGTGCCAGCAGCCCACAGATTATCCCTTCATATGGCTACACCTTC. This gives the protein CASSPQIIPSYGYTF.

The CDR3 spells CASSLSRRGRNTIYF. CDR3 in DNA: TGTGCCAGCAGTTTATCCCGCAGGGGAAGAAACACCATATATTTT. The J gene is TRBJ1-3, the V gene TRBV27; D may be TRBD1 (6 bases). Looked up from germline, CDR1 is MNHEY and CDR2 is SMNVEV (reference sequence). CDR3 length equals 15 residues. V was clipped by 0 bases and J by 5 bases, with 11 bases between them.

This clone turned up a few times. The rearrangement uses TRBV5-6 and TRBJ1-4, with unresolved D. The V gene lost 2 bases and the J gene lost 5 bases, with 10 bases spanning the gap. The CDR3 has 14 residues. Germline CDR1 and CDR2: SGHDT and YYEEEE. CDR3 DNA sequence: TGTGCCAGCAGCTTTAAACAAACCAATGAAAAACTGTTTTTT. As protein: CASSFKQTNEKLFF.

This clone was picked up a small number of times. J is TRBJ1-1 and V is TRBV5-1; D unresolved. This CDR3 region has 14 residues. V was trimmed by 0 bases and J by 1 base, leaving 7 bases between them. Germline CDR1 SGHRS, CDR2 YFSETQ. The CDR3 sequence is CASSLGRSNTEAFF. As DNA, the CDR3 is TGCGCCAGCAGCTTGGGGCGGTCGAACACTGAAGCTTTCTTT.

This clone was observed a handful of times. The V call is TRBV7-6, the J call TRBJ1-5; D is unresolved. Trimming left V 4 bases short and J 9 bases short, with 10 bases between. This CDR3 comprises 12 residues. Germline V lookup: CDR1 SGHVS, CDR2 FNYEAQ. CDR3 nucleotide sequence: TGTGCCAGCAGCTACGCCTCCGGGCCCCAGCATTTT. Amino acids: CASSYASGPQHF. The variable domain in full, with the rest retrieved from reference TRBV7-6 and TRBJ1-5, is GAGVSQSPRYKVTKRGQDVALRCDPISGHVSLYWYRQALGQGPEFLTYFNYEAQQDKSGLPNDRFSAERPEGSISTLTIQRTEQRDSAMYRCASSYASGPQHFGDGTRLSIL.

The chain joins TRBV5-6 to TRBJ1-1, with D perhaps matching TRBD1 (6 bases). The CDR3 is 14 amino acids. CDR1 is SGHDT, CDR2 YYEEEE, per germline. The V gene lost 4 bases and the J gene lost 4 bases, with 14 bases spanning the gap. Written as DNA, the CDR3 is TGTGCCAGCAGCACTCCCACAGGGATCACTGAAGCTTTCTTT. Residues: CASSTPTGITEAFF.

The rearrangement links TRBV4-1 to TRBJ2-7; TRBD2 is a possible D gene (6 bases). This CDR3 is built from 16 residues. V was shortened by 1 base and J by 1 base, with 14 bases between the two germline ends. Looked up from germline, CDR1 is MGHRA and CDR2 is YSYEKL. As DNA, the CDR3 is TGCGCCAGCAGCCAAGCAGGGCGGGACGGATCCTACGAGCAGTACTTC. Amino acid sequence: CASSQAGRDGSYEQYF.

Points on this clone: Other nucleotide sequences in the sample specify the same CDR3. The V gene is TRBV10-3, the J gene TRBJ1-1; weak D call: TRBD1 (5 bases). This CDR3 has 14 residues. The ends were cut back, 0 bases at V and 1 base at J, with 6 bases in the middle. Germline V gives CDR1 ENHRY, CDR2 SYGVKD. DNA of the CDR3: TGTGCCATCAGTGAGTCGGGGCAGAACACTGAAGCTTTCTTT. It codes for CAISESGQNTEAFF.

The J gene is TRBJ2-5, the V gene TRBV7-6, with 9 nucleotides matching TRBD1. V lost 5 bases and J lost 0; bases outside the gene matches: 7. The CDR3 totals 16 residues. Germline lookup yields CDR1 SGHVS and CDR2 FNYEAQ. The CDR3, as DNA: TGTGCCAGCAGCCTCCGGGACAGGGCGTACCAAGAGACCCAGTACTTC. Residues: CASSLRDRAYQETQYF.

The CDR3 nucleotides are TGTGCCAGCAGTTCGAACAGGGACGGCTACACCTTC. Residues: CASSSNRDGYTF. This sequence joins TRBV7-6 and TRBJ1-2; a weak D match, TRBD1 (6 bases). V shed 6 bases and J shed 8 bases, with 13 bases lying between them. The CDR3 consists of 12 residues. The V gene's germline CDR1 is SGHVS and CDR2 FNYEAQ.

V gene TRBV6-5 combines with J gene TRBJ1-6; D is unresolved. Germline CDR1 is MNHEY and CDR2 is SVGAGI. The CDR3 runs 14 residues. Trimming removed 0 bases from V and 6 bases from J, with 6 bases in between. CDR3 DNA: TGTGCCAGCAGTTACTCATATCCTAATTCACCCCTCCACTTT. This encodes CASSYSYPNSPLHF.

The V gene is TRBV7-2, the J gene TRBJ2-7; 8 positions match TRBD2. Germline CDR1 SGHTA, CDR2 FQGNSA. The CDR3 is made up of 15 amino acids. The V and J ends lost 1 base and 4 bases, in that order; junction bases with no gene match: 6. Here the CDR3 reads CASSLEGGRRYEQYF. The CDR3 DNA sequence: TGTGCCAGCAGCTTAGAGGGCGGGAGGAGGTACGAGCAGTACTTC.

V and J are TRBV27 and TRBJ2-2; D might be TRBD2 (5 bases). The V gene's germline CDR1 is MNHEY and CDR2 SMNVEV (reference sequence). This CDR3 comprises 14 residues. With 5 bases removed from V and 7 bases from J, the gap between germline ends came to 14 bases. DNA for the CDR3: TGTGCCAGCAGTACTGGACTGGAATACGGGGAGCTGTTTTTT. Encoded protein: CASSTGLEYGELFF.

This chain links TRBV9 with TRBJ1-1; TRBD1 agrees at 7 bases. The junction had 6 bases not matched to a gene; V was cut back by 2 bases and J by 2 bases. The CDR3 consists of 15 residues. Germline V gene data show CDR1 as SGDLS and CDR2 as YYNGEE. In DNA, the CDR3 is TGTGCCAGCAGCGTGACCGGGACAGACAACACTGAAGCTTTCTTT. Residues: CASSVTGTDNTEAFF.

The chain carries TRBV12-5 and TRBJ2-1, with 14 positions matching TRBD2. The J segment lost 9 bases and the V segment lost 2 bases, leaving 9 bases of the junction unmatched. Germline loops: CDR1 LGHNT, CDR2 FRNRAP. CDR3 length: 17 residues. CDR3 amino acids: CASGLTTGTSGRSEQFF. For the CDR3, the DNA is TGTGCTAGTGGTTTGACCACCGGGACTAGCGGGAGAAGTGAGCAGTTCTTC.

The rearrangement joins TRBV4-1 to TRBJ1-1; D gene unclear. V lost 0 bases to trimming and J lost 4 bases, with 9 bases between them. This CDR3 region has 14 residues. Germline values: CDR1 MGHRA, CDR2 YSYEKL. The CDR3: CASSQEGGATEAFF. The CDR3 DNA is TGCGCCAGCAGCCAAGAGGGTGGAGCCACTGAAGCTTTCTTT.

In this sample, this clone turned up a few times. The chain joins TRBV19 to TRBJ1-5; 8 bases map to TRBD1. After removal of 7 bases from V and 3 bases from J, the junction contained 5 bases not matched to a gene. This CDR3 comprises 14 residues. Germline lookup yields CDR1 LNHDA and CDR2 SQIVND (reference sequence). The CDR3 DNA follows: TGTGCCAGTACCTTGACAGGGGCCAATCAGCCCCAGCATTTT. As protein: CASTLTGANQPQHF. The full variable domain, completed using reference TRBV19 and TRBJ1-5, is DGGITQSPKYLFRKEGQNVTLSCEQNLNHDAMYWYRQDPGQGLRLIYYSQIVNDFQKGDIAEGYSVSREKKESFPLTVTSAQKNPTAFYLCASTLTGANQPQHFGDGTRLSIL.

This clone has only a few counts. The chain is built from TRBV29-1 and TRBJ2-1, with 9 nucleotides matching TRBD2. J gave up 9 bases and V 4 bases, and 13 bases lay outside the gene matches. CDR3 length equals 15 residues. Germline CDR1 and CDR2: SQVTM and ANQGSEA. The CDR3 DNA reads TGCAGCGTTGCCATCGGCCTAGCGGGGAATAGTGAGCAGTTCTTC. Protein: CSVAIGLAGNSEQFF.

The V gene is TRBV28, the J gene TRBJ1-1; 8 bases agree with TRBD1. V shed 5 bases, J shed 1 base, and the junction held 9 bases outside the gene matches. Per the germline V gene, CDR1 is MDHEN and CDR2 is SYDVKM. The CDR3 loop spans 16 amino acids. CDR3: CASSTQDRGRNTEAFF. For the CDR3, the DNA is TGTGCCAGCAGTACACAAGACAGGGGACGGAACACTGAAGCTTTCTTT.

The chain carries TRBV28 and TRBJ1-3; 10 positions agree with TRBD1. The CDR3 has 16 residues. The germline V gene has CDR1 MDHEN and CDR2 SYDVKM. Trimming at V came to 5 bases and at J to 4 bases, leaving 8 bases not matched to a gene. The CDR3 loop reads CASSRTGGPLGNTIYF. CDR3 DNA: TGTGCCAGCAGTCGGACAGGGGGGCCGCTCGGAAACACCATATATTTT.

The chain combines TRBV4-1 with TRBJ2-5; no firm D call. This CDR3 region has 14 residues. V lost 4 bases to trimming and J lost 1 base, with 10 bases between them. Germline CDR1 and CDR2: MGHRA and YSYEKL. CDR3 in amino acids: CASSPGRIQETQYF. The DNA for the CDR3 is TGCGCCAGCAGCCCTGGCAGGATCCAAGAGACCCAGTACTTC.